One and the same sample provided the 10 T cell receptor beta chains below, sequenced in a study of cytomegalovirus exposure and HLA in healthy donors. The PCR was carried out with 60 Vbeta primers and 13 Jbeta primers. Clones were read by immunoSEQ multiplex PCR, and TCRdb kept only the in-frame ones, dropping some. This table lists approximately 130,000 clones. The sample consisted of PBMCs. The receptor source for this set is a woman in her sixties in good health and CMV-seronegative.

The chain carries TRBV7-9 and TRBJ2-5; D may be TRBD1 (6 bases). CDR1 is SEHNR and CDR2 is FQNEAQ in the germline V gene (reference sequence). Trimming took off 5 bases at V and 2 bases at J, with 15 bases between the two ends. This CDR3 spans 15 amino acids. The CDR3 region has the DNA TGTGCCAGCAGCCACAGGGATCGCCAGCAAGAGACCCAGTACTTC. It encodes CASSHRDRQQETQYF. Full variable domain (remainder filled in from reference TRBV7-9 and TRBJ2-5): DTGVSQNPRHKITKRGQNVTFRCDPISEHNRLYWYRQTLGQGPEFLTYFQNEAQLEKSRLLSDRFSAERPKGSFSTLEIQRTEQGDSAMYLCASSHRDRQQETQYFGPGTRLLVL.

The chain is built from TRBV27 and TRBJ2-5; TRBD2 is a possible D gene (5 bases). The DNA matches TRBJ2-7 better at its end, which makes the J call doubtful. The CDR3 is 14 amino acids. Germline lookup yields CDR1 MNHEY and CDR2 SMNVEV (reference sequence). The CDR3: CASSRTGTRVEQYF. The CDR3 nucleotides are TGTGCCAGCAGCAGGACGGGAACGAGAGTCGAGCAGTACTTC.

As concerns this clone: An end of the junction does not agree with germline; a read error may underlie this. The chain recombines TRBV30 with TRBJ1-2, with TRBD1 matching 7 bases. The CDR3 is 14 residues long. Germline values: CDR1 GTSNPN, CDR2 SVGIG (reference sequence). CDR3 coding DNA: TGTGCCTGGAGGGGGACAGCTATTAACTATGGCTACATCTTC. Translation: CAWRGTAINYGYIF.

The chain is built from TRBV30 and TRBJ1-4; 9 bases fit TRBD1. V shed 4 bases, J shed 8 bases, and the junction held 8 bases outside the gene matches. The CDR3 totals 14 residues. Per the germline V gene, CDR1 is GTSNPN and CDR2 is SVGIG (reference sequence). The CDR3 sequence: CAWKTGGWEEKLFF. CDR3 coding DNA: TGTGCCTGGAAAACAGGGGGCTGGGAAGAAAAACTGTTTTTT.

CDR3 residues: CASSQDRQGGGDTQYF. DNA for the CDR3: TGTGCCAGCAGCCAAGATAGGCAGGGCGGGGGCGATACGCAGTATTTT. The chain is built from TRBV4-2 and TRBJ2-3; D perhaps matches TRBD2 (7 bases). The V end was cut by 0 bases, the J end by 6 bases, with 16 bases between. The germline V gene encodes CDR1 LGHNA and CDR2 YNFKEQ. The CDR3 covers 16 residues.

The chain is built from TRBV4-1 and TRBJ1-1, with D perhaps TRBD1 (5 bases). V lost 0 bases to trimming and J lost 4 bases, with 6 bases between them. CDR3 size: 13 residues. Germline CDR1 reads MGHRA; CDR2 reads YSYEKL. The CDR3 DNA sequence: TGCGCCAGCAGCCAAGATCAGGGCACTGAAGCTTTCTTT. Residues: CASSQDQGTEAFF.

The chain has TRBV5-1 and TRBJ2-6, with 9 bases lining up with TRBD1. CDR1 and CDR2 (germline): SGHRS, YFSETQ. This CDR3 has 15 amino acids. Trimming removed 4 bases from V and 13 bases from J; junction bases left unmatched: 12. For the CDR3, the DNA is TGCGCCAGCAGCGTCGACCCCGGGACAGGGAAGGTCCTGACTTTC. Protein product: CASSVDPGTGKVLTF.

The V call is TRBV5-1, the J call TRBJ2-7, with a possible D match to TRBD2 (6 bases). Germline V lookup: CDR1 SGHRS, CDR2 YFSETQ. This CDR3 is 13 amino acids long. Trimming pared 3 bases from V and 6 bases from J, leaving 13 bases between. The CDR3 DNA reads TGCGCCAGCAGCTGGTCGGGGGATCGCGAGCAGTACTTC. Its protein product is CASSWSGDREQYF.

CDR3 sequence reads: CASRVGDYPPYEQYF. The CDR3 DNA reads as TGTGCCAGCAGGGTTGGCGACTATCCTCCTTACGAGCAGTACTTC. The V gene is TRBV6-6, the J gene TRBJ2-7; D is possibly TRBD2 (5 bases). The CDR3 is 15 residues long. The germline V and J ends were trimmed by 6 bases and 4 bases, with 19 bases remaining between them. The germline gives CDR1 MNHNY, CDR2 SVGAGI (reference sequence).

V usage is TRBV5-6 and J usage is TRBJ2-7, with 11 bases matching TRBD2. Looked up from germline, CDR1 is SGHDT and CDR2 is YYEEEE. V was clipped by 2 bases and J by 4 bases; unmatched bases: 5. The CDR3 is made up of 15 amino acids. CDR3 amino acids: CASSFKTSGEYEQYF. For the CDR3, the DNA is TGTGCCAGCAGCTTCAAGACTAGCGGGGAATACGAGCAGTACTTC.